The present entry profiles one T cell receptor (beta chain) with its context. Its antigen remains unknown. The record originates from a study of shared clonotypes between healthy human individuals. Points from the study as a whole: Rarefaction curves obtained for sorted subsets showed sequencing incomplete despite large depth.

TCRdb's copy holds only in-frame clones and misses some; the assay was immunoSEQ multiplex PCR. The sample holds some 2,500,000 clones, just under 95% seen once. Between the trimmed V and J ends, which lost 10 bases and 1 base, there was a span of 16 bases. Germline V gene lookup returns CDR1 KGHSH and CDR2 LQKENI. CDR3 length equals 15 residues. This chain joins TRBV18 and TRBJ2-2; no firm D call. This TCR came from a man aged 18 to 35 in good health. Some clones in this sample may be carry-over from other donors' samples. Sequencing was carried out using naive CD4+ T cells from PBMCs. Subset defined: CD45RA+ positively selected. CDR3 sequence: CATRAPPRNTGELFF. The CDR3 bases are TGTGCCACTAGAGCCCCACCGCGGAACACCGGGGAGCTGTTTTTT.